The clone carrying this TCR beta chain was found many times. This record belongs to a study of Graves' ophthalmopathy and Graves' hyperthyroidism. CDR1 is MNHEY and CDR2 is SVGEGT in the germline V gene. Trimming took 6 bases from V and 5 from J, leaving 8 bases between them. The CDR3 is 12 residues long. Using RNA transcripts, the TCR beta CDR3 regions were amplified. First-round RT-PCR relied on HTBI primers, and a second-round multiplex PCR came next. A single record per CDR3 protein comes from TCRdb applying MiXCR to the multiplex PCR reads. The data contain just over 400,000 distinct CDR3 sequences, approximately 21% of them singletons.

The sample consisted of peripheral blood. V and J are TRBV6-2 or TRBV6-3 and TRBJ2-4; D is ambiguous. This receptor was identified in a woman aged 18-29 years with stable Graves' hyperthyroidism. CDR3 nucleotide sequence: TGTGCCAGCAGCCGTCCGCAAAACATTCAGTACTTC. Its translation is CASSRPQNIQYF.